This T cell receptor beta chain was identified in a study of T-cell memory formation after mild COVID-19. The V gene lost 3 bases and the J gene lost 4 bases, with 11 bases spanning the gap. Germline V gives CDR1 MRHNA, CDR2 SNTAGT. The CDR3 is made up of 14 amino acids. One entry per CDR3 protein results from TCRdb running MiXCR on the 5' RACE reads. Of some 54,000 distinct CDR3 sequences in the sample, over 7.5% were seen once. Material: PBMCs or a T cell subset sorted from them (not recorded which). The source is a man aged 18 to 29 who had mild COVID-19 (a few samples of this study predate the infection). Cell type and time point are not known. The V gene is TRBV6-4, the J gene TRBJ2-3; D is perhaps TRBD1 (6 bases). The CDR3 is CASSEQGSADTQYF. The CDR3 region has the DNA TGTGCCAGCAGTGAACAGGGCTCAGCAGATACGCAGTATTTT.